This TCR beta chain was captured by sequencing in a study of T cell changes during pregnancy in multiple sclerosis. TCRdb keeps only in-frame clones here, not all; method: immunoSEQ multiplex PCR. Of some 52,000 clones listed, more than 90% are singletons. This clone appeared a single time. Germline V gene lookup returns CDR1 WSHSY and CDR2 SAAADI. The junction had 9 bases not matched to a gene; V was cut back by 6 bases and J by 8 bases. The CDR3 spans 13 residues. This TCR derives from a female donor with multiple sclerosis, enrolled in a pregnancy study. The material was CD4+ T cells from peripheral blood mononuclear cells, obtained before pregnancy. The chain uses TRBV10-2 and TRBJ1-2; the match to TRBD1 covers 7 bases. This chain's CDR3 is CASREGALGGYTF. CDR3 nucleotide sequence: TGCGCCAGCAGAGAGGGGGCTCTGGGGGGCTACACCTTC.